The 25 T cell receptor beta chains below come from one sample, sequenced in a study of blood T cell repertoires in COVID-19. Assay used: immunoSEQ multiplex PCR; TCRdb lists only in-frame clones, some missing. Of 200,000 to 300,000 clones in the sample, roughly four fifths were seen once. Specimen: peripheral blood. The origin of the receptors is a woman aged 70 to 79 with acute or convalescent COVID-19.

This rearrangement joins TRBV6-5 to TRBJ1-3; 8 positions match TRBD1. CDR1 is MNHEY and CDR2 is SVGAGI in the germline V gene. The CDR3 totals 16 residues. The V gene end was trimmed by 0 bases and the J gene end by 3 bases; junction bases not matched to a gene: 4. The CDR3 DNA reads TGTGCCAGCAGTTACTCGGCAGGGGGCGATGGAAACACCATATATTTT. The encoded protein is CASSYSAGGDGNTIYF.

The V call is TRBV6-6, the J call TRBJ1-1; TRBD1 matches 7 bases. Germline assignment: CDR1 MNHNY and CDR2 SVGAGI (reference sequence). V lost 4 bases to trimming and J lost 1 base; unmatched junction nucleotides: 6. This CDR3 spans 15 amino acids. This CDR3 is CASSLIGTANTEAFF. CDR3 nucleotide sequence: TGTGCCAGCAGTTTAATCGGGACAGCGAACACTGAAGCTTTCTTT.

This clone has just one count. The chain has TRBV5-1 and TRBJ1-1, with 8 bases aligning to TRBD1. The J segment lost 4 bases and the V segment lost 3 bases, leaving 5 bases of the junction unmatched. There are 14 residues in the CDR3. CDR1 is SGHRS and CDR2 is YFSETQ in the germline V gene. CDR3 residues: CASSSTGAVTEAFF. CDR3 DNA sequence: TGCGCCAGCAGCTCGACAGGGGCAGTCACTGAAGCTTTCTTT.

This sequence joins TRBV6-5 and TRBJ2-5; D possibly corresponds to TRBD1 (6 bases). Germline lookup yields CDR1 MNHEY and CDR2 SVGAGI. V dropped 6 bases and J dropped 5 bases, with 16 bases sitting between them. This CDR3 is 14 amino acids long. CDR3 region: CASRTVGQGETQYF. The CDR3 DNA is TGTGCCAGCAGGACAGTGGGGCAGGGGGAGACCCAGTACTTC.

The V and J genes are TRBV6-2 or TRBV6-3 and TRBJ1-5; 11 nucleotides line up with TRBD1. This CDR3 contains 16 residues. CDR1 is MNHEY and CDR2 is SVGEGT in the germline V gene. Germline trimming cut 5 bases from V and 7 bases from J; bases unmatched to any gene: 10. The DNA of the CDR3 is TGTGCCAGCAGTCCCCCGGGACAGGGGGTTTTACAGCCCCAGCATTTT. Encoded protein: CASSPPGQGVLQPQHF.

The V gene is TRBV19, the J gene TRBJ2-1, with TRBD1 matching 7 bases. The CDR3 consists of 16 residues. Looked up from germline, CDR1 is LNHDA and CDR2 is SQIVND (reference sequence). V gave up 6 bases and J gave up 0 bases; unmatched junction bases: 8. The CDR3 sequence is CASRGRTGASYNEQFF. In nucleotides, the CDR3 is TGTGCCAGTAGGGGGCGCACAGGGGCCTCCTACAATGAGCAGTTCTTC.

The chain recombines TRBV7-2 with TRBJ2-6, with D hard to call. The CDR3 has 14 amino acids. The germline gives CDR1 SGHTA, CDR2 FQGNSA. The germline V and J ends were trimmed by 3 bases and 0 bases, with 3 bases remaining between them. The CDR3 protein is CASSFLSGANVLTF. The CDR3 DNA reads TGTGCCAGCAGCTTCCTCTCTGGGGCCAACGTCCTGACTTTC.

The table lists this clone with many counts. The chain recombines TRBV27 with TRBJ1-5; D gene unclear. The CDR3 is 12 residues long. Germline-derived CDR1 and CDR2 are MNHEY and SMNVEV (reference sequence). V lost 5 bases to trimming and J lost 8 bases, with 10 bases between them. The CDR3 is CASSLIGEPQHF. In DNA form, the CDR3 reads TGTGCCAGCAGTCTCATTGGAGAGCCCCAGCATTTT.

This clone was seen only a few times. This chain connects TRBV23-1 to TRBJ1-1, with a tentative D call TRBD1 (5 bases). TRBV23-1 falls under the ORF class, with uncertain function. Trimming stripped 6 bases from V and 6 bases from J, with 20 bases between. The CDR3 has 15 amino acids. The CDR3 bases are TGCGCCAGCAGCCACTGGGGCAGGGAGGGAGCTGAAGCTTTCTTT. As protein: CASSHWGREGAEAFF.

In DNA, the CDR3 is TGTGCCAGCAGCCAACCTAGCGGGGGGGCCTACGAGCAGTACTTC. Translated, it gives CASSQPSGGAYEQYF. The chain combines TRBV7-2 with TRBJ2-7; TRBD2 matches 12 bases. Germline assignment: CDR1 SGHTA and CDR2 FQGNSA. The V gene end was trimmed by 5 bases and the J gene end by 2 bases; junction bases not matched to a gene: 4. The CDR3 contains 15 residues.

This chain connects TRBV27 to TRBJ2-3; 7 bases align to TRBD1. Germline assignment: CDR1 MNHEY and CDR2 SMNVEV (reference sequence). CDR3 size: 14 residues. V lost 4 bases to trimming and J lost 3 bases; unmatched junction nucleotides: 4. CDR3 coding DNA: TGTGCCAGCAGTTATGACAGGGAGACAGATACGCAGTATTTT. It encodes CASSYDRETDTQYF.

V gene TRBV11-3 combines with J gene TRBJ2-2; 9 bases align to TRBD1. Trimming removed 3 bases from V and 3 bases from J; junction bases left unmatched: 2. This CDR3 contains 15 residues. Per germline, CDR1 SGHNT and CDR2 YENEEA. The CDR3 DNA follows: TGTGCCAGCAGCTTCCGACAGGGGGACACCGGGGAGCTGTTTTTT. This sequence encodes CASSFRQGDTGELFF.

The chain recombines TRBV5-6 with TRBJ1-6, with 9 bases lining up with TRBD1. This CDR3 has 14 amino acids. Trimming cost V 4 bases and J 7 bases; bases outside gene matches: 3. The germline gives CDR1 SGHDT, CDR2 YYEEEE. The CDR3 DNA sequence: TGTGCCAGCAGCGCCGGGACAGGGAATTCACCCCTCCACTTT. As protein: CASSAGTGNSPLHF. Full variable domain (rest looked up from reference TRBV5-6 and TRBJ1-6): DAGVTQSPTHLIKTRGQQVTLRCSPKSGHDTVSWYQQALGQGPQFIFQYYEEEERQRGNFPDRFSGHQFPNYSSELNVNALLLGDSALYLCASSAGTGNSPLHFGNGTRLTVT.

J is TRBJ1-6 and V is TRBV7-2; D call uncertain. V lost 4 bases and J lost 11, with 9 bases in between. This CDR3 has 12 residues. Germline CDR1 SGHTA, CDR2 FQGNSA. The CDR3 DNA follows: TGTGCCAGCAGCTCGGAGCTGGCACCCCTCCACTTT. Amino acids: CASSSELAPLHF.

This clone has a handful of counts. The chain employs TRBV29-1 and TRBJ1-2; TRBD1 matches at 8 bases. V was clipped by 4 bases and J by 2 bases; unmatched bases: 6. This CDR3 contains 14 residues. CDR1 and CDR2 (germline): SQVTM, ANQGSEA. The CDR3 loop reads CSVARDRRNYGYTF. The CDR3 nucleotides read TGCAGCGTTGCTAGGGACAGGAGAAACTATGGCTACACCTTC.

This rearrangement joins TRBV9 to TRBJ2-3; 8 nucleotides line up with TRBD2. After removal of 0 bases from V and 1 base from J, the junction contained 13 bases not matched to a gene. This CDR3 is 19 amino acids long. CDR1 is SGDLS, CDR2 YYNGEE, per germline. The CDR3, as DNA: TGTGCCAGCAGCGTAGCTGGTCGGGGGGGTGTCCAAGGCACAGATACGCAGTATTTT. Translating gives CASSVAGRGGVQGTDTQYF.

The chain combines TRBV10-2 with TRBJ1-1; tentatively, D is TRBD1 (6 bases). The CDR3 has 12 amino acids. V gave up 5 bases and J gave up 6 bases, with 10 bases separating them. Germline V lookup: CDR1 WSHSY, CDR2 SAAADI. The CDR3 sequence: CASSPGEPEAFF. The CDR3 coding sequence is TGCGCCAGCAGTCCAGGGGAACCTGAAGCTTTCTTT.

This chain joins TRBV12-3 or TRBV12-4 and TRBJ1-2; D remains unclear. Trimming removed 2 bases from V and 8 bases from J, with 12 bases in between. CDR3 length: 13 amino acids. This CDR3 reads CASSLLGEGGYTF. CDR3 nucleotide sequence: TGTGCCAGCAGTTTACTAGGAGAAGGAGGCTACACCTTC.

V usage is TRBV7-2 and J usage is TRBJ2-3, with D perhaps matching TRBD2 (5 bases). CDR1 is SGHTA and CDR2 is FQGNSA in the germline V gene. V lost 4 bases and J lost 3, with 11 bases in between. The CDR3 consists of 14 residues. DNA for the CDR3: TGTGCCAGCAGCTCCTTCACTAGGACAGATACGCAGTATTTT. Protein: CASSSFTRTDTQYF. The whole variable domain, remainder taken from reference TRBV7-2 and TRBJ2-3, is GAGVSQSPSNKVTEKGKDVELRCDPISGHTALYWYRQSLGQGLEFLIYFQGNSAPDKSGLPSDRFSAERTGGSVSTLTIQRTQQEDSAVYLCASSSFTRTDTQYFGPGTRLTVL.

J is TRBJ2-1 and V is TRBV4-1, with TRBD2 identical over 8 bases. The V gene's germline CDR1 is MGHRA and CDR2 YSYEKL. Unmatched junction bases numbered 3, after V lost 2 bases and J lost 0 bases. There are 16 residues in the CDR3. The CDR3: CASSQQRGSSYNEQFF. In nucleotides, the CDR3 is TGCGCCAGCAGCCAACAGCGGGGGAGCTCCTACAATGAGCAGTTCTTC.

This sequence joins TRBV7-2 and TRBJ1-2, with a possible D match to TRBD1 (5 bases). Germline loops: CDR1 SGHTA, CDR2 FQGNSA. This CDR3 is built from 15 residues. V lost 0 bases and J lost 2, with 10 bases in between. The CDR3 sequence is CASSLARGLNYGYTF. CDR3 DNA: TGTGCCAGCAGCTTAGCGCGGGGCTTAAACTATGGCTACACCTTC.

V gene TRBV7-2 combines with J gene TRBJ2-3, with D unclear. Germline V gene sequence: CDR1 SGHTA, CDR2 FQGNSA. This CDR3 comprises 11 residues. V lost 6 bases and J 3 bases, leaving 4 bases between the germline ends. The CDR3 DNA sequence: TGTGCCAGCAGTTCTACAGATACGCAGTATTTT. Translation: CASSSTDTQYF.

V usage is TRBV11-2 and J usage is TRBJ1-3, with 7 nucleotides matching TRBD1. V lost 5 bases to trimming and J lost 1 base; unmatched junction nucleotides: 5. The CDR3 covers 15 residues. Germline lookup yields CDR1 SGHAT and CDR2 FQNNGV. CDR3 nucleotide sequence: TGTGCCAGCAGCATGACAGGGTCGTCTGGAAACACCATATATTTT. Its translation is CASSMTGSSGNTIYF.

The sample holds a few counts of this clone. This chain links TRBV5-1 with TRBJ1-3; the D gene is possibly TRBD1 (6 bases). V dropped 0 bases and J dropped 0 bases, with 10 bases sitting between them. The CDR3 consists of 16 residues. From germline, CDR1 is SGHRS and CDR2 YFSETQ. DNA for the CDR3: TGCGCCAGCAGCTTGGGACAGGCGGGCTCTGGAAACACCATATATTTT. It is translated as CASSLGQAGSGNTIYF. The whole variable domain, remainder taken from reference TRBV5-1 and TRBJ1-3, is KAGVTQTPRYLIKTRGQQVTLSCSPISGHRSVSWYQQTPGQGLQFLFEYFSETQRNKGNFPGRFSGRQFSNSRSEMNVSTLELGDSALYLCASSLGQAGSGNTIYFGEGSWLTVV.

CDR3 sequence reads: CASRFGTGTEKLFF. As DNA, the CDR3 is TGTGCCAGCAGGTTCGGGACAGGGACTGAAAAACTGTTTTTT. The chain links TRBV27 to TRBJ1-4; 9 bases are shared with TRBD1. CDR1 is MNHEY and CDR2 is SMNVEV in the germline V gene (reference sequence). This CDR3 contains 14 residues. V gave up 6 bases and J gave up 7 bases; unmatched junction bases: 6.